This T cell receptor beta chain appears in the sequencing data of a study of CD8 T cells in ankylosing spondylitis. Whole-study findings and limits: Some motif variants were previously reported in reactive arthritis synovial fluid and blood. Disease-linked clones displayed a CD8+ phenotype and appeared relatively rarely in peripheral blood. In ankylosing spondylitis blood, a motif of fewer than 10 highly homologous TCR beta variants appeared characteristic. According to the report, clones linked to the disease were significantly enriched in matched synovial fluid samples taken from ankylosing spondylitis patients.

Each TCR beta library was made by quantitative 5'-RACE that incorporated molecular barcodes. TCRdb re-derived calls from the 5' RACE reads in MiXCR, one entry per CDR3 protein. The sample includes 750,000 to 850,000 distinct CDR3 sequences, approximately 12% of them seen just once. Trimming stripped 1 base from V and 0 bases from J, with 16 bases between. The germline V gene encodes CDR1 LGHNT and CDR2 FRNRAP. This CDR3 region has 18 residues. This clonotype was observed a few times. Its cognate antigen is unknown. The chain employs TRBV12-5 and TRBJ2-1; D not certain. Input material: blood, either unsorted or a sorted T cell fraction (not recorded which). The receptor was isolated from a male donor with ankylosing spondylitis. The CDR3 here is CASGLAPGQASSYNEQFF. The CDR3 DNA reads TGTGCTAGTGGTTTGGCCCCGGGCCAGGCCTCCTCCTACAATGAGCAGTTCTTC.